This is a list of T cell receptor beta chains from one sample in a study of blood T cell repertoires in COVID-19. Libraries were prepared by immunoSEQ multiplex PCR; TCRdb keeps only in-frame clonotypes and omits some of them. The data contain around 260,000 clones, approximately 83% of them seen just once; the ten biggest clones take up roughly 14%. Sequenced material: peripheral blood. These receptors were collected from a human donor in a cohort sampled during active COVID-19. CDR3s include the opening cysteine and the closing phenylalanine or tryptophan. Fields, in order: clone size, J gene, CDR3 length, V gene, D gene, CDR3 protein, CDR3 DNA. The D gene is left open where the match is weak. Size is stated for part of the rows, as once, few or many counts, or as a class when the clone is expanded.

clone size: .
J gene: TRBJ2-3
CDR3 length: 15
V gene: TRBV2
D gene: TRBD1
CDR3 protein: CASRSQGASTDTQYF
CDR3 DNA: TGTGCCAGCAGATCACAGGGGGCGAGCACAGATACGCAGTATTTT

clone size: .
J gene: TRBJ2-7
CDR3 length: 13
V gene: TRBV7-9
D gene: .
CDR3 protein: CASSPGGRYEQYF
CDR3 DNA: TGTGCCAGCAGCCCAGGGGGGAGATACGAGCAGTACTTC

clone size: .
J gene: TRBJ2-5
CDR3 length: 15
V gene: TRBV6-5
D gene: .
CDR3 protein: CASSYSSGVKETQYF
CDR3 DNA: TGTGCCAGCAGTTACTCGTCCGGGGTGAAAGAGACCCAGTACTTC

clone size: once
J gene: TRBJ2-1
CDR3 length: 16
V gene: TRBV6-1
D gene: TRBD1
CDR3 protein: CASSELQGARWNEQFF
CDR3 DNA: TGTGCCAGCAGTGAACTGCAGGGGGCTCGTTGGAATGAGCAGTTCTTC

clone size: .
J gene: TRBJ2-3
CDR3 length: 13
V gene: TRBV7-2
D gene: TRBD2
CDR3 protein: CASSSGLGDTQYF
CDR3 DNA: TGTGCCAGCAGCTCGGGACTAGGTGATACGCAGTATTTT

clone size: .
J gene: TRBJ1-6
CDR3 length: 15
V gene: TRBV4-1
D gene: .
CDR3 protein: CASSQDHGGQSPLHF
CDR3 DNA: TGCGCCAGCAGCCAAGATCATGGGGGCCAATCACCCCTCCACTTT

clone size: .
J gene: TRBJ2-1
CDR3 length: 16
V gene: TRBV2
D gene: TRBD1
CDR3 protein: CASHEFRGYSYNEQFF
CDR3 DNA: TGTGCCAGCCATGAGTTCAGGGGGTACTCCTACAATGAGCAGTTCTTC

clone size: .
J gene: TRBJ2-1
CDR3 length: 15
V gene: TRBV9
D gene: TRBD1
CDR3 protein: CASSGGQGPYNEQFF
CDR3 DNA: TGTGCCAGCAGCGGCGGACAGGGCCCCTACAATGAGCAGTTCTTC

clone size: few
J gene: TRBJ1-1
CDR3 length: 15
V gene: TRBV5-1
D gene: .
CDR3 protein: CASSLALNLNTEAFF
CDR3 DNA: TGCGCCAGCAGCTTGGCCCTCAACTTGAACACTGAAGCTTTCTTT

clone size: .
J gene: TRBJ1-3
CDR3 length: 17
V gene: TRBV18
D gene: .
CDR3 protein: CASSRLETGSSGNTIYF
CDR3 DNA: TGTGCCAGCTCGCGGCTTGAAACAGGGTCCTCTGGAAACACCATATATTTT

clone size: few
J gene: TRBJ1-6
CDR3 length: 15
V gene: TRBV11-2
D gene: .
CDR3 protein: CASSLGAADNSPLHF
CDR3 DNA: TGTGCCAGCAGCTTAGGGGCAGCAGATAATTCACCCCTCCACTTT

clone size: .
J gene: TRBJ2-1
CDR3 length: 16
V gene: TRBV5-1
D gene: TRBD2
CDR3 protein: CASSLKSSGDYNEQFF
CDR3 DNA: TGCGCCAGCAGCTTGAAATCCAGCGGGGACTACAATGAGCAGTTCTTC

clone size: .
J gene: TRBJ1-5
CDR3 length: 12
V gene: TRBV6-5
D gene: .
CDR3 protein: CASSGIIEPQHF
CDR3 DNA: TGTGCCAGCAGCGGGATCATTGAGCCCCAGCATTTT

clone size: .
J gene: TRBJ2-7
CDR3 length: 13
V gene: TRBV27
D gene: .
CDR3 protein: CASGRQTWSEQYF
CDR3 DNA: TGTGCCAGCGGGCGTCAGACCTGGTCCGAGCAGTACTTC

clone size: .
J gene: TRBJ2-4
CDR3 length: 16
V gene: TRBV6-1
D gene: .
CDR3 protein: CASSEAPWQGGNIQYF
CDR3 DNA: TGTGCCAGCAGTGAAGCTCCGTGGCAGGGAGGAAACATTCAGTACTTC

clone size: .
J gene: TRBJ2-7
CDR3 length: 15
V gene: TRBV19
D gene: TRBD1
CDR3 protein: CASAAVDRETDEQYF
CDR3 DNA: TGTGCCAGTGCGGCCGTGGACAGGGAGACGGACGAGCAGTACTTC

clone size: .
J gene: TRBJ2-6
CDR3 length: 16
V gene: TRBV7-3
D gene: .
CDR3 protein: CASSPKGGTGANVLTF
CDR3 DNA: TGTGCCAGCAGCCCAAAAGGGGGAACTGGGGCCAACGTCCTGACTTTC

clone size: once
J gene: TRBJ2-2
CDR3 length: 17
V gene: TRBV21-1
D gene: .
CDR3 protein: CASSITVLAGGTGELFF
CDR3 DNA: TGTGCCAGCAGCATCACAGTACTAGCGGGAGGGACCGGGGAGCTGTTTTTT

clone size: .
J gene: TRBJ1-2
CDR3 length: 14
V gene: TRBV24-1
D gene: .
CDR3 protein: CATSDLRSQVGDTF
CDR3 DNA: TGTGCCACCAGTGATTTGCGGTCCCAAGTCGGAGACACCTTC

clone size: .
J gene: TRBJ2-2
CDR3 length: 16
V gene: TRBV21-1
D gene: .
CDR3 protein: CASSTGDQTNTGELFF
CDR3 DNA: TGTGCCAGCAGCACGGGGGACCAAACAAACACCGGGGAGCTGTTTTTT

clone size: .
J gene: TRBJ2-7
CDR3 length: 13
V gene: TRBV4-3
D gene: .
CDR3 protein: CASSQDQHGEQYF
CDR3 DNA: TGCGCCAGCAGCCAAGATCAACACGGGGAGCAGTACTTC

clone size: .
J gene: TRBJ2-1
CDR3 length: 15
V gene: TRBV5-4
D gene: TRBD2
CDR3 protein: CASSLGGLGSYEQFF
CDR3 DNA: TGTGCCAGCAGCTTGGGGGGACTAGGTTCCTATGAGCAGTTCTTC

clone size: few
J gene: TRBJ2-1
CDR3 length: 14
V gene: TRBV5-5
D gene: TRBD1
CDR3 protein: CASSLVGTANEQFF
CDR3 DNA: TGTGCCAGCAGCTTAGTAGGGACAGCGAATGAGCAGTTCTTC

clone size: .
J gene: TRBJ2-1
CDR3 length: 15
V gene: TRBV19
D gene: TRBD1
CDR3 protein: CASSIQTGMENEQFF
CDR3 DNA: TGTGCCAGTAGTATCCAGACAGGGATGGAAAATGAGCAGTTCTTC